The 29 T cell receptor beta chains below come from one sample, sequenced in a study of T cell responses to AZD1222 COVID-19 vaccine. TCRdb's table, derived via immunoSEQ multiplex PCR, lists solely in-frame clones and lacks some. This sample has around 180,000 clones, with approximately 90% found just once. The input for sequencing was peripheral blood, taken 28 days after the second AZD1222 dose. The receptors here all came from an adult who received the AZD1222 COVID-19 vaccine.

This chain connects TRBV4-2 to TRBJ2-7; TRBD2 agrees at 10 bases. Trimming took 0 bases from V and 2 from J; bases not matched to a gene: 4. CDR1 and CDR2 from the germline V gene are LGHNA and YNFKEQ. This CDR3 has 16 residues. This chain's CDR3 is CASSQEDTSGTYEQYF. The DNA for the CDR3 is TGTGCCAGCAGCCAAGAGGACACTAGCGGGACCTACGAGCAGTACTTC.

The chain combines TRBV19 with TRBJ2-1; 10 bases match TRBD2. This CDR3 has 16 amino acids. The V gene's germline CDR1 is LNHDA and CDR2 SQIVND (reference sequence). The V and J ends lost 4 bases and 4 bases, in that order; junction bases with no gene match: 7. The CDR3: CASSNQRTSGYNEQFF. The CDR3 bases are TGTGCCAGTAGTAACCAACGGACTAGCGGTTACAATGAGCAGTTCTTC.

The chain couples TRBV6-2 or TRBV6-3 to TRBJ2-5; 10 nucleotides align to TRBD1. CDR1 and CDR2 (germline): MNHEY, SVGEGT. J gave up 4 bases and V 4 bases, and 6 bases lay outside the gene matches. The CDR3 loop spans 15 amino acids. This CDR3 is CASSSTGTGVETQYF. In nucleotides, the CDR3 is TGTGCCAGCAGTTCCACCGGGACAGGGGTAGAGACCCAGTACTTC.

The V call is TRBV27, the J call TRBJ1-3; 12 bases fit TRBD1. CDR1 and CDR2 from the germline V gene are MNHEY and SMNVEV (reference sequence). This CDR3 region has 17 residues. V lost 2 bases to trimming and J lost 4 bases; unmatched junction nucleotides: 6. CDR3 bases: TGTGCCAGCAGTTTAAGGGGACAGGGGGCGGGCGGAAACACCATATATTTT. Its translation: CASSLRGQGAGGNTIYF.

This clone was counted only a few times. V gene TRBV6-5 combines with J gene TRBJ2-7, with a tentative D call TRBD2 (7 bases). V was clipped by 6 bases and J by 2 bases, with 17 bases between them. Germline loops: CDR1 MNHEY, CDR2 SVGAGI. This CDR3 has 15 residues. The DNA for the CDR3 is TGTGCCAGCAGCACGAGGGAGGGGGGACCCTACGAGCAGTACTTC. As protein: CASSTREGGPYEQYF.

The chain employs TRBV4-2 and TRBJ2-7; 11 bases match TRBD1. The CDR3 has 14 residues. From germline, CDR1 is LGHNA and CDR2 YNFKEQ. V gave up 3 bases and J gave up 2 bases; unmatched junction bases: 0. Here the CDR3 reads CASSQGQGAYEQYF. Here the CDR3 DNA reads TGTGCCAGCAGCCAGGGACAGGGGGCCTACGAGCAGTACTTC.

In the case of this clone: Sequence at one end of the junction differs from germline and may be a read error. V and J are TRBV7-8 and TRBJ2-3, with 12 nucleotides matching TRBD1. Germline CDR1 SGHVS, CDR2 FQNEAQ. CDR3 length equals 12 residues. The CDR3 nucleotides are TGTGCCAGCAGCCCCTCCGGGGACAGGGGGCATTTT. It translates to CASSPSGDRGHF.

CDR3 DNA: TGTGCCAGCAGAGCTCCGGCGAACACTGAAGCTTTCTTT. It specifies CASRAPANTEAFF. The chain combines TRBV28 with TRBJ1-1; D not certain. The CDR3 length is 13 residues. Between the trimmed V and J ends, which lost 6 bases and 1 base, there was a span of 9 bases. CDR1 MDHEN and CDR2 SYDVKM come from the germline V gene. The entire variable domain, with the rest obtained from reference TRBV28 and TRBJ1-1, is as follows: DVKVTQSSRYLVKRTGEKVFLECVQDMDHENMFWYRQDPGLGLRLIYFSYDVKMKEKGDIPEGYSVSREKKERFSLILESASTNQTSMYLCASRAPANTEAFFGQGTRLTVV.

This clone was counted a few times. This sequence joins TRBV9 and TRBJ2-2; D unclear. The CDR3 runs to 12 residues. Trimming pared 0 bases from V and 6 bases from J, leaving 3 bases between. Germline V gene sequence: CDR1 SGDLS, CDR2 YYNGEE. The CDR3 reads CASSVEAGELFF. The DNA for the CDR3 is TGTGCCAGCAGCGTAGAGGCCGGGGAGCTGTTTTTT. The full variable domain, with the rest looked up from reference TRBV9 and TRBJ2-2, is DSGVTQTPKHLITATGQRVTLRCSPRSGDLSVYWYQQSLDQGLQFLIQYYNGEERAKGNILERFSAQQFPDLHSELNLSSLELGDSALYFCASSVEAGELFFGEGSRLTVL.

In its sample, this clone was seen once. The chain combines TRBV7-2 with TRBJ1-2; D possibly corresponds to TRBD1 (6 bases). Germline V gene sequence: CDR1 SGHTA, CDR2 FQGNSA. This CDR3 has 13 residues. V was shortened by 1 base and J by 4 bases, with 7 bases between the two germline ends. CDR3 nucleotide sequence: TGTGCCAGCAGCTTAGGGACAGTCTATGGCTACACCTTC. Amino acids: CASSLGTVYGYTF. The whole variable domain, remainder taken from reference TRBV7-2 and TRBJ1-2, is GAGVSQSPSNKVTEKGKDVELRCDPISGHTALYWYRQSLGQGLEFLIYFQGNSAPDKSGLPSDRFSAERTGGSVSTLTIQRTQQEDSAVYLCASSLGTVYGYTFGSGTRLTVV.

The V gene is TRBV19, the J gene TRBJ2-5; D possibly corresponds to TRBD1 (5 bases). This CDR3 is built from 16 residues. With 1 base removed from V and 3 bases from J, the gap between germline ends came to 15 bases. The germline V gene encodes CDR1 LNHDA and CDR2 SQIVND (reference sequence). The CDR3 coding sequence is TGTGCCAGTAGTATAGTCGTCCAGGGAAGAGAAGAGACCCAGTACTTC. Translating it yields CASSIVVQGREETQYF. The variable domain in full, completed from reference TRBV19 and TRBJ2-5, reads DGGITQSPKYLFRKEGQNVTLSCEQNLNHDAMYWYRQDPGQGLRLIYYSQIVNDFQKGDIAEGYSVSREKKESFPLTVTSAQKNPTAFYLCASSIVVQGREETQYFGPGTRLLVL.

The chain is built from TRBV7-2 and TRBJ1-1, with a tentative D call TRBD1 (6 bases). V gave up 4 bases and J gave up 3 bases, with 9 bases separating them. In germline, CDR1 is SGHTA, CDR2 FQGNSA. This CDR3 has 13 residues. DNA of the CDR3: TGTGCCAGCAGCTCCGACAGGCACACTGAAGCTTTCTTT. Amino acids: CASSSDRHTEAFF.

The CDR3 DNA reads as TGTGCCAGCAGCTCAGGGGACAGGGGAACCATCTATGGCTACACCTTC. The encoded protein is CASSSGDRGTIYGYTF. This chain uses TRBV11-2 with TRBJ1-2, with 10 bases fitting TRBD1. V was pared by 4 bases and J by 4 bases, with 9 bases of the junction left unmatched. The germline gives CDR1 SGHAT, CDR2 FQNNGV. The CDR3 contains 16 residues.

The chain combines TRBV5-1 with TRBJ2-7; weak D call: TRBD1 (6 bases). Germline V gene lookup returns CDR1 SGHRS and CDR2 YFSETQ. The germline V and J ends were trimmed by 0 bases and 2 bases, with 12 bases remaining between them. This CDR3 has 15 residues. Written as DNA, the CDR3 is TGCGCCAGCAGCTTGGCTAGGACAGCAACCTACGAGCAGTACTTC. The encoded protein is CASSLARTATYEQYF.

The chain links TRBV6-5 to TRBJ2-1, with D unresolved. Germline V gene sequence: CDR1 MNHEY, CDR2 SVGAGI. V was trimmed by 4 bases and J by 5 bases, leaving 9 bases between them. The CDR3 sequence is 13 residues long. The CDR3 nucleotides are TGTGCCAGCAGTTTCCTTCGGAACAATGAGCAGTTCTTC. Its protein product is CASSFLRNNEQFF.

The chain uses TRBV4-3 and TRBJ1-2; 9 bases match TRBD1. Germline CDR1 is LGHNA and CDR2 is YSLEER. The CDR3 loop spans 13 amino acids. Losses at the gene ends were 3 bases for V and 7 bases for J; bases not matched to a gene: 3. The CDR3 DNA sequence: TGCGCCAGCAGCCATGGGACAGGGAGTGGCTACACCTTC. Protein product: CASSHGTGSGYTF.

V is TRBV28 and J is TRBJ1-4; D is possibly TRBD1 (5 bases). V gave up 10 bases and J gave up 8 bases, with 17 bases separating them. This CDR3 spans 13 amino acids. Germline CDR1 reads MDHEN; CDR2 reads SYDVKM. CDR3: CATKPGGEEKLFF. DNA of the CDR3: TGTGCCACCAAGCCGGGGGGGGAAGAAAAACTGTTTTTT. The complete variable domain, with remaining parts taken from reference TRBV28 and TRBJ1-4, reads DVKVTQSSRYLVKRTGEKVFLECVQDMDHENMFWYRQDPGLGLRLIYFSYDVKMKEKGDIPEGYSVSREKKERFSLILESASTNQTSMYLCATKPGGEEKLFFGSGTQLSVL.

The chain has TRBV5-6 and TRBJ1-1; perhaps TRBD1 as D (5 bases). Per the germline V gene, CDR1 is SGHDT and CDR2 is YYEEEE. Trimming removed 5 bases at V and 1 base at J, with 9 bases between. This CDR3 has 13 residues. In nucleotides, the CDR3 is TGTGCCAGCAGAGGGACCAGGAACACTGAAGCTTTCTTT. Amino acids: CASRGTRNTEAFF.

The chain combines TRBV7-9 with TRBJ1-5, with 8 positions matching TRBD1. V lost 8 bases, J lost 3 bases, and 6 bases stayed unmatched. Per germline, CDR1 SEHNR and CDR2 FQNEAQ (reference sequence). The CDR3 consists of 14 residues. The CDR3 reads CASADRAPNQPQHF. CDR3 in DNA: TGTGCCAGCGCGGACAGGGCACCCAATCAGCCCCAGCATTTT.

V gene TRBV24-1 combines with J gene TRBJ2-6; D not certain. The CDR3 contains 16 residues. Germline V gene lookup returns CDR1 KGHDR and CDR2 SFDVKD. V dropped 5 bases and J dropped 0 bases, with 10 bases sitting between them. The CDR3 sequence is CATSGGSSSGANVLTF. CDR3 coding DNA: TGTGCCACCAGTGGCGGCAGTAGCTCTGGGGCCAACGTCCTGACTTTC.

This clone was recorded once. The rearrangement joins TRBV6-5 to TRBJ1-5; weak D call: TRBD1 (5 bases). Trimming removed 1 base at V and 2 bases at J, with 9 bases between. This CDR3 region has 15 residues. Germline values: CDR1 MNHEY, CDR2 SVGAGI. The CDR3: CASSYYGGGNQPQHF. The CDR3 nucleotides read TGTGCCAGCAGTTACTACGGGGGTGGCAATCAGCCCCAGCATTTT.

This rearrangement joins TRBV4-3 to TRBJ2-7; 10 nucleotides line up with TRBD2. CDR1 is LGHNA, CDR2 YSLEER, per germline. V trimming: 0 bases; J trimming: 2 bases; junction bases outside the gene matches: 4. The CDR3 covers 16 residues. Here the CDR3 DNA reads TGCGCCAGCAGCCAAGATCTAGCGGGGGAAACCTACGAGCAGTACTTC. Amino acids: CASSQDLAGETYEQYF.

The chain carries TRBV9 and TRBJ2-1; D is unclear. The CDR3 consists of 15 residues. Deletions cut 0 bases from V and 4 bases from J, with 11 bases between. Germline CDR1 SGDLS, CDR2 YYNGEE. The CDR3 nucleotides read TGTGCCAGCAGCGTAGATAAGGGTATTTACAATGAGCAGTTCTTC. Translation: CASSVDKGIYNEQFF.

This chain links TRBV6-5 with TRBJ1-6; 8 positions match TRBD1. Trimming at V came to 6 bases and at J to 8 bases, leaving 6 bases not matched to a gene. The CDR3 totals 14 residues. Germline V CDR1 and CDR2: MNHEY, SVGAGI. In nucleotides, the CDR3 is TGTGCCAGCAGGGGACAGGTTGTGGATTCACCCCTCCACTTT. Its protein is CASRGQVVDSPLHF.

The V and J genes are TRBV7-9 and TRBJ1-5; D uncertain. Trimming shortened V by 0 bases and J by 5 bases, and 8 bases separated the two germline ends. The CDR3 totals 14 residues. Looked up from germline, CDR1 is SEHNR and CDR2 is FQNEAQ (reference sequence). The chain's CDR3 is CASSLALGDQPQHF. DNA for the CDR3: TGTGCCAGCAGCTTAGCGCTCGGGGATCAGCCCCAGCATTTT.

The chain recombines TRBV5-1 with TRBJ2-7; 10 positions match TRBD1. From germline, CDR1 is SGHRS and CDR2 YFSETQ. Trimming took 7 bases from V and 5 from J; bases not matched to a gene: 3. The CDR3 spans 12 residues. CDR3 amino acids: CASRDRGHEQYF. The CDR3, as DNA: TGCGCCAGCCGGGACAGGGGACACGAGCAGTACTTC.

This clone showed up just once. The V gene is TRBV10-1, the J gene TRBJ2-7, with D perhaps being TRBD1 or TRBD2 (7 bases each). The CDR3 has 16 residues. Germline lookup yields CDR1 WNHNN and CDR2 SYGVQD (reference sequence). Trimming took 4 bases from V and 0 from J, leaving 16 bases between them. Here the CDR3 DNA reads TGCGCCAGCAGTGGAGGGAGGGGGCCCAGCTCCTACGAGCAGTACTTC. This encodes CASSGGRGPSSYEQYF.

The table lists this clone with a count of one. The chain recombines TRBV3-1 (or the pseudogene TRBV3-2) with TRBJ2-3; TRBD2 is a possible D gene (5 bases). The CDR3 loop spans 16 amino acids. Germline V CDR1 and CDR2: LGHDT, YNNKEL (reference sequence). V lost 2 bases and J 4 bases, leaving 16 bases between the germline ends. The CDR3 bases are TGTGCCAGCAGCCAAAACGACGGACTGCCGCCAGATACGCAGTATTTT. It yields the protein CASSQNDGLPPDTQYF.

In nucleotides, the CDR3 is TGTGCCAGCACCCCCGACGGGACAGCCTACGAGCAGTACTTC. Its protein is CASTPDGTAYEQYF. The chain uses TRBV28 and TRBJ2-7, with 7 positions matching TRBD1. The V segment lost 7 bases and the J segment 2 bases; nucleotides outside the gene matches: 8. The CDR3 spans 14 residues. Germline V gene lookup returns CDR1 MDHEN and CDR2 SYDVKM.